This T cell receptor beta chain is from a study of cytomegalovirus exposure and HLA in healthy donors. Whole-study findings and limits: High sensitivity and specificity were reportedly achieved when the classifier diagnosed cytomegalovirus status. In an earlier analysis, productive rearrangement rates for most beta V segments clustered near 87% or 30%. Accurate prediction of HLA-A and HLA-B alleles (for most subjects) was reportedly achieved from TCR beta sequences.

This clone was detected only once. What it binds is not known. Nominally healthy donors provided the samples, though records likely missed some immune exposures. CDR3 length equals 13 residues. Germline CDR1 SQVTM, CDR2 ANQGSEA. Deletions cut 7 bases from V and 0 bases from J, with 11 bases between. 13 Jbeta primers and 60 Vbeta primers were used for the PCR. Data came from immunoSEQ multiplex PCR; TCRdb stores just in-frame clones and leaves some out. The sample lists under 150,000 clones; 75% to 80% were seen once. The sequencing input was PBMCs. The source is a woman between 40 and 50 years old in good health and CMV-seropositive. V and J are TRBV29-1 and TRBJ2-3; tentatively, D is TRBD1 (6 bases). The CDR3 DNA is TGCAGCGCCCCAGGGGCAAGCACAGATACGCAGTATTTT. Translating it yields CSAPGASTDTQYF.